The T cell receptor beta chain under discussion was sequenced for a study of metastatic and nonmetastatic thyroid tumors. Study information: Across peripheral blood and tumor or nodule tissue samples taken from malignant and benign thyroid patients, the repertoires were compared with one another. Overall study findings and caveats: Versus benign nodules, malignant thyroid tumors reportedly had significantly higher TCR beta diversity, in blood and tumor.

Study processing details: The authors used CDR3 differences across clinicopathological groups to build a distant-metastasis classifier for papillary thyroid cancer. MiXCR re-clonotyped the PCR reads for TCRdb. Here the V and J calls rest on TCRdb's processing, not on the authors' analysis. The sample has some 23,000 clones, around 20% seen once. All patients were treatment-naive before thyroid surgery. This clone was seen many times. What it recognizes is unknown. The CDR3 sequence is 15 residues long. With 5 bases clipped from V and 1 base from J, the junction kept 8 bases outside the gene matches. The germline V gene encodes CDR1 DFQATT and CDR2 SNEGSKA (reference sequence).

Material for sequencing was blood. This clonotype originated in a female donor with papillary thyroid cancer or a benign thyroid nodule (not recorded which). Some clones in this sample may be carry-over from other donors' samples. The chain carries TRBV20-1 and TRBJ2-3, with 8 nucleotides matching TRBD2. CDR3 protein: CSAPATSGGTDTQYF. The CDR3 bases are TGCAGTGCTCCGGCCACTAGCGGCGGCACAGATACGCAGTATTTT.